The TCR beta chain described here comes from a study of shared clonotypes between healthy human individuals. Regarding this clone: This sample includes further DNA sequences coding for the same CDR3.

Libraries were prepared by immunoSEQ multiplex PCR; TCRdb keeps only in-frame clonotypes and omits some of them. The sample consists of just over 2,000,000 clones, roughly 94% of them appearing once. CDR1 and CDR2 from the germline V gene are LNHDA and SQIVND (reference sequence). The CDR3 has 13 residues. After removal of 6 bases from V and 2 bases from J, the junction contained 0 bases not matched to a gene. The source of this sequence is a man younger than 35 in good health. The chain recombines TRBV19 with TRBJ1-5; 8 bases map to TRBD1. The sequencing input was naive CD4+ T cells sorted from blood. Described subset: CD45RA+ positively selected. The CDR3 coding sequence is TGTGCCAGTAGGGACAGGGGCAATCAGCCCCAGCATTTT. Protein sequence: CASRDRGNQPQHF.